This TCR beta chain is drawn from a study of a mutant IDH1 vaccine in newly diagnosed glioma. Turning to the study itself: Previous care, which was radiotherapy, temozolomide, or both, most often involved both.

Time point in this sample: week 5, during vaccination. Vaccine doses each comprised 300 ug of mutant IDH1 20-mer peptide, with topical imiquimod. The data were produced by immunoSEQ multiplex PCR, yet TCRdb's version contains in-frame clones alone and is incomplete. Found here are around 36,000 clones, approximately 89% of them singletons; the top ten hold around 2.5%. The CDR3 extends over 13 amino acids. Germline V CDR1 and CDR2: ENHRY, SYGVKD. Trimming removed 7 bases from V and 3 bases from J, with 10 bases in between. Concerning this clone: The target antigen is unknown.

The receptor's source is a man aged 45-60 years with glioma. This chain links TRBV10-3 with TRBJ1-5; D is perhaps TRBD1 (5 bases). The sample in question was PBMCs, obtained from a glioma patient whose treatment included an IDH1 peptide vaccine. The DNA of the CDR3 is TGTGCCATCAATGCAGGGACCAATCAGCCCCAGCATTTT. It is translated as CAINAGTNQPQHF.